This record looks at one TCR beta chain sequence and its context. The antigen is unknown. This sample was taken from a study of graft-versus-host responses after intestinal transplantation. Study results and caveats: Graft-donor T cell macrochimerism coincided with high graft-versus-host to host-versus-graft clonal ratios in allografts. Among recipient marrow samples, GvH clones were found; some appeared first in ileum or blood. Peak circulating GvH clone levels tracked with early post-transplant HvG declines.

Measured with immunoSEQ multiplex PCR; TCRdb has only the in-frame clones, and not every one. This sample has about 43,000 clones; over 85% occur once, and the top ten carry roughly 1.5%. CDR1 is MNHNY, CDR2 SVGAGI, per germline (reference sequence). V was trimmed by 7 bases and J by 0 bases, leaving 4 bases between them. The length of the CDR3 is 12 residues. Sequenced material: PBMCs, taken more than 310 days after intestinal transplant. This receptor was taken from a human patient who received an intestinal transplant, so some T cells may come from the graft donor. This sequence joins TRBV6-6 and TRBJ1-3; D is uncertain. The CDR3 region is CASTNSGNTIYF. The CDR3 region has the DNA TGTGCCAGCACCAACTCTGGAAACACCATATATTTT.